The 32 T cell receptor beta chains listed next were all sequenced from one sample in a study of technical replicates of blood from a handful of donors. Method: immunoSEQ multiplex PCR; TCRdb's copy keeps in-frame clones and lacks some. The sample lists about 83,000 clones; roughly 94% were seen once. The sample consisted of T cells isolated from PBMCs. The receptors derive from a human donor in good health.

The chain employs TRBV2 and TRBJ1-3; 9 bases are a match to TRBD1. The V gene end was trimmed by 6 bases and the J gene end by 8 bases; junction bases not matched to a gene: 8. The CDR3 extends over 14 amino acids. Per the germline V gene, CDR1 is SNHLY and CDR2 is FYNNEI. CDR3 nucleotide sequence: TGTGCCAGCAGCCCAGGACAGGGGATGGACACCATATATTTT. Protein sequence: CASSPGQGMDTIYF.

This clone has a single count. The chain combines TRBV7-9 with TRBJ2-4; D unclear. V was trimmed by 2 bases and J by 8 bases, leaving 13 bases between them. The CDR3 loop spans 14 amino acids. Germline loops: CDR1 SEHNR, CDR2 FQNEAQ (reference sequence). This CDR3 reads CASSLSAYSDIQYF. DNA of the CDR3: TGTGCCAGCAGCTTATCTGCTTATTCAGACATTCAGTACTTC.

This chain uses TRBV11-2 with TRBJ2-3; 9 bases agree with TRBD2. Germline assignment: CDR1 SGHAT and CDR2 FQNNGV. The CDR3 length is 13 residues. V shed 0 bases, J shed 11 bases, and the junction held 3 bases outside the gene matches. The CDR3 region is CASSLDLAGQQYF. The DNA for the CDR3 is TGTGCCAGCAGCTTAGACCTAGCGGGACAGCAGTATTTT. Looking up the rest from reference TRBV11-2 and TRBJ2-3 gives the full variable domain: EAGVAQSPRYKIIEKRQSVAFWCNPISGHATLYWYQQILGQGPKLLIQFQNNGVVDDSQLPKDRFSAERLKGVDSTLKIQPAKLEDSAVYLCASSLDLAGQQYFGPGTRLTVL.

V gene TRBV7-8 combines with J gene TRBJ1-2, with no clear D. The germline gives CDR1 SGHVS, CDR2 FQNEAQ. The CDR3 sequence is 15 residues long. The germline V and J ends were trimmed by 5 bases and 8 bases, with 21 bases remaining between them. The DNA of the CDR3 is TGTGCCAGCAGCCCTTTGCGGGGTTTTTTGGGAGGCTACACCTTC. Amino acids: CASSPLRGFLGGYTF. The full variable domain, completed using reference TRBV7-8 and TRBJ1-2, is GAGVSQSPRYKVAKRGQDVALRCDPISGHVSLFWYQQALGQGPEFLTYFQNEAQLDKSGLPSDRFFAERPEGSVSTLKIQRTQQEDSAVYLCASSPLRGFLGGYTFGSGTRLTVV.

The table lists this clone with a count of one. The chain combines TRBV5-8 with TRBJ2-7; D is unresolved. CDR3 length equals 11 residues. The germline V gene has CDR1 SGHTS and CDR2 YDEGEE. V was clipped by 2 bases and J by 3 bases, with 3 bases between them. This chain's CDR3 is CASSFHYEQYF. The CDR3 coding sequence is TGTGCCAGCAGCTTCCACTACGAGCAGTACTTC. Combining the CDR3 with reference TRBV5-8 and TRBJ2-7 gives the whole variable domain EAGVTQSPTHLIKTRGQQATLRCSPISGHTSVYWYQQALGLGLQFLLWYDEGEERNRGNFPPRFSGRQFPNYSSELNVNALELEDSALYLCASSFHYEQYFGPGTRLTVT.

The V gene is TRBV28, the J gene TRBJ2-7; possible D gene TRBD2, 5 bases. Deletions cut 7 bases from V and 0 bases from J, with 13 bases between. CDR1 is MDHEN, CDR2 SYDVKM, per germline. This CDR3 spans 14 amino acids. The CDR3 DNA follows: TGTGCCAGCACCAAAGGAGGCAGCTCCTACGAGCAGTACTTC. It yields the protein CASTKGGSSYEQYF.

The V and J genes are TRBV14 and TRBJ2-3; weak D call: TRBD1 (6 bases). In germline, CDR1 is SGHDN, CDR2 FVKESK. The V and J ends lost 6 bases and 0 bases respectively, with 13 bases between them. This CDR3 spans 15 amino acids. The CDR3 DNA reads TGTGCCAGCAGGTCGACCAGGGGTAGCACAGATACGCAGTATTTT. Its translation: CASRSTRGSTDTQYF.

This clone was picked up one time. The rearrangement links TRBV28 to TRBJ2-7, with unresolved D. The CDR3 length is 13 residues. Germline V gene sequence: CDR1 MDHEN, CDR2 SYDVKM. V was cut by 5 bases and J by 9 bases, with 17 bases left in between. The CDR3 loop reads CASSIPGLSGQYF. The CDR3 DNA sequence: TGTGCCAGCAGTATACCTGGCTTAAGTGGGCAGTACTTC.

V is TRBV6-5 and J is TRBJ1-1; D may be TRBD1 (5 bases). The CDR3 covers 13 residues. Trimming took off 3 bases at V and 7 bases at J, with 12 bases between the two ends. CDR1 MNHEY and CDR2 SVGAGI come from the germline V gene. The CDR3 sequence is CASSYKGWNEAFF. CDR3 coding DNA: TGTGCCAGCAGTTATAAGGGGTGGAATGAAGCTTTCTTT.

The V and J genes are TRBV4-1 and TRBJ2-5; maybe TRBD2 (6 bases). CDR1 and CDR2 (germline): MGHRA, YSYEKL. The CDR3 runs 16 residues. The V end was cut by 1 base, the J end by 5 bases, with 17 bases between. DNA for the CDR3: TGCGCCAGCAGCCAAGGGTGGTCGGAGGGATCCGAGACCCAGTACTTC. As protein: CASSQGWSEGSETQYF.

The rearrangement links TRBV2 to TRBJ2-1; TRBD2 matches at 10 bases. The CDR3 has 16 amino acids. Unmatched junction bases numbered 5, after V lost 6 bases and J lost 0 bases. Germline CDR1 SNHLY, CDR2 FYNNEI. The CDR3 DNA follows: TGTGCCAGCAGGGGACTAGCGCAGAGCTCCTACAATGAGCAGTTCTTC. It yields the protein CASRGLAQSSYNEQFF.

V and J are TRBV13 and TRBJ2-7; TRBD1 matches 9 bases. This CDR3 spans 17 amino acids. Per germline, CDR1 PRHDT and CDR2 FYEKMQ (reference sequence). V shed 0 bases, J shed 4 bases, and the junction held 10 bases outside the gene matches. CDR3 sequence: CASSLGPGTGRGYEQYF. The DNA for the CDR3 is TGTGCCAGCAGCTTAGGGCCCGGGACAGGGAGGGGTTACGAGCAGTACTTC.

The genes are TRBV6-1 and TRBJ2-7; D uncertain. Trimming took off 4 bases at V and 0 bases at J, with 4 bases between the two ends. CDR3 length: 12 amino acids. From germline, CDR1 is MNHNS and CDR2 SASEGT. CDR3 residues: CASSADSYEQYF. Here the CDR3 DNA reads TGTGCCAGCAGTGCAGACTCCTACGAGCAGTACTTC.

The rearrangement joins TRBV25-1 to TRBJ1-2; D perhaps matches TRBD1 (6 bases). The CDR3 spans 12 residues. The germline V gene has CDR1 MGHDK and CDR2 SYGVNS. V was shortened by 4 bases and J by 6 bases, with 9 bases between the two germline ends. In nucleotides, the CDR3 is TGTGCCAGCAGTGGTTGGGACAATGGCTACACCTTC. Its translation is CASSGWDNGYTF.

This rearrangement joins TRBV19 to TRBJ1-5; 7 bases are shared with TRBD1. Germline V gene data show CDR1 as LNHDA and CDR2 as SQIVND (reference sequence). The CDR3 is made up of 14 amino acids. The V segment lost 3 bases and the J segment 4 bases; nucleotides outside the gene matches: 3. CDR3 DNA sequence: TGTGCCAGTAGTATTATACAGGGGAATCAGCCCCAGCATTTT. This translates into CASSIIQGNQPQHF.

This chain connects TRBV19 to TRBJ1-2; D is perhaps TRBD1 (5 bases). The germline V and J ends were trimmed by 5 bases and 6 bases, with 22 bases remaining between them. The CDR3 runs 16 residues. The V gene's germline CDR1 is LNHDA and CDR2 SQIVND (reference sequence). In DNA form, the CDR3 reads TGTGCCAGTAGTCTCTCCTCCTTGGGGGGTTCCGATGGCTACACCTTC. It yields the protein CASSLSSLGGSDGYTF. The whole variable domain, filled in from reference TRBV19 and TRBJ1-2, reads DGGITQSPKYLFRKEGQNVTLSCEQNLNHDAMYWYRQDPGQGLRLIYYSQIVNDFQKGDIAEGYSVSREKKESFPLTVTSAQKNPTAFYLCASSLSSLGGSDGYTFGSGTRLTVV.

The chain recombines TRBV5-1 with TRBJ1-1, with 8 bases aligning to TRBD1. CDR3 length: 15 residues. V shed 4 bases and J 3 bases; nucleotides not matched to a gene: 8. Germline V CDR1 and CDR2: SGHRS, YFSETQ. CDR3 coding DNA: TGCGCCAGCAGCGCACCAGGGGGCGCAGACACTGAAGCTTTCTTT. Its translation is CASSAPGGADTEAFF.

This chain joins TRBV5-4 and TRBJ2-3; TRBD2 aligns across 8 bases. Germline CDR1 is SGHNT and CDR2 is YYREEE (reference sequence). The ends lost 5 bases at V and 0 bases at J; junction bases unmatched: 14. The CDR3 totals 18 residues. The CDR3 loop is CASRVGLAGDTSTDTQYF. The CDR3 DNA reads TGTGCCAGCAGGGTTGGACTAGCAGGAGATACTAGCACAGATACGCAGTATTTT.

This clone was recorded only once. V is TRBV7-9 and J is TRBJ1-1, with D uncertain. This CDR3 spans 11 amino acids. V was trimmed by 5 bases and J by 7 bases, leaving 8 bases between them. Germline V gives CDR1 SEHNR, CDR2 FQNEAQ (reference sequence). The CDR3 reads CASSPKIEAFF. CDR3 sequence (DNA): TGTGCCAGCAGCCCCAAAATTGAAGCTTTCTTT.

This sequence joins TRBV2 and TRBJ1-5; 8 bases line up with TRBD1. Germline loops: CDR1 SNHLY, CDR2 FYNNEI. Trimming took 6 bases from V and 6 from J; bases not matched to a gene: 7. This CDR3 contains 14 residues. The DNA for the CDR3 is TGTGCCAGCAGGGCTGACAGGGGCACTCAGCCCCAGCATTTT. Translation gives CASRADRGTQPQHF.

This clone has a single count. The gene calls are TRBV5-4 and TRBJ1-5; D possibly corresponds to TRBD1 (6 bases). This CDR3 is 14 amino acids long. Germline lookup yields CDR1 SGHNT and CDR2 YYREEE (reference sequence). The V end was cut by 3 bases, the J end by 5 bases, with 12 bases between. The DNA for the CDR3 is TGTGCCAGCAGCTCCGGGGGGGCAGATCAGCCCCAGCATTTT. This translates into CASSSGGADQPQHF. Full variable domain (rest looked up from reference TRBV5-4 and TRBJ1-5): ETGVTQSPTHLIKTRGQQVTLRCSSQSGHNTVSWYQQALGQGPQFIFQYYREEENGRGNFPPRFSGLQFPNYSSELNVNALELDDSALYLCASSSGGADQPQHFGDGTRLSIL.

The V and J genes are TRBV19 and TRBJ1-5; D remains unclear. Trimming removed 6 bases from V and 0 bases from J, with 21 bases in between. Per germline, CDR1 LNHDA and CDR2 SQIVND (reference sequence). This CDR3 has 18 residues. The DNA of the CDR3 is TGTGCCAGTAGGGAGAAACCGAAAGTCCTAAATAGCAATCAGCCCCAGCATTTT. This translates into CASREKPKVLNSNQPQHF.

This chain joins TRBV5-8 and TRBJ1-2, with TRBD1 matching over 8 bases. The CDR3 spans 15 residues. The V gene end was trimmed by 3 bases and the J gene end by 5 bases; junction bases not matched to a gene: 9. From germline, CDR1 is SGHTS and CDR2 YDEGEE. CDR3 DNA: TGTGCCAGCAGCTCGGAGGGCAGGGGGCTTTATGGCTACACCTTC. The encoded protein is CASSSEGRGLYGYTF.

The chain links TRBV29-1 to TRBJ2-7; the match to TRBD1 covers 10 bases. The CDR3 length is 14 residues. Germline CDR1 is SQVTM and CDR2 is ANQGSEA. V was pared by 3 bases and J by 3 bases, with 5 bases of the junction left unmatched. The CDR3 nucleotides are TGCAGCGTTGACAACCGGGACAGGGGCTACGAGCAGTACTTC. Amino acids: CSVDNRDRGYEQYF.

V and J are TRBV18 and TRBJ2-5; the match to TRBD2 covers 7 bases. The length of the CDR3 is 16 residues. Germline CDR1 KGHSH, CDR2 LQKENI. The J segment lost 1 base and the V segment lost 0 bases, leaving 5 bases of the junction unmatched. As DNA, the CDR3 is TGTGCCAGCTCACCACCGTCTCTAGCGGCCCAAGAGACCCAGTACTTC. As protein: CASSPPSLAAQETQYF.

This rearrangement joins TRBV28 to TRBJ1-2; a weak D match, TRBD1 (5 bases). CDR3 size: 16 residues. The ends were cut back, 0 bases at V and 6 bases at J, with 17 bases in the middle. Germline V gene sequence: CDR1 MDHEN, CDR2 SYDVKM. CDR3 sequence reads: CASSLWESGGGDGYTF. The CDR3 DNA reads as TGTGCCAGCAGTTTATGGGAGTCGGGAGGAGGGGATGGCTACACCTTC.

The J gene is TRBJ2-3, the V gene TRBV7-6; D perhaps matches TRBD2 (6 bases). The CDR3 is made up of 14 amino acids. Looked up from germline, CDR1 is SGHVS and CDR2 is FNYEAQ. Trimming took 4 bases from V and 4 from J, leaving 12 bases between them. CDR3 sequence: CASSSTGDADTQYF. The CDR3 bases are TGTGCCAGCAGCTCCACGGGAGATGCAGATACGCAGTATTTT.

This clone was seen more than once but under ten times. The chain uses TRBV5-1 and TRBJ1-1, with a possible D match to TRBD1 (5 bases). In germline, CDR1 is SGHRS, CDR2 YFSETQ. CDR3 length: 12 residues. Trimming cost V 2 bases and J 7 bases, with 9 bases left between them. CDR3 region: CASSLGAGEAFF. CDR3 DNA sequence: TGCGCCAGCAGCTTAGGGGCAGGTGAAGCTTTCTTT.

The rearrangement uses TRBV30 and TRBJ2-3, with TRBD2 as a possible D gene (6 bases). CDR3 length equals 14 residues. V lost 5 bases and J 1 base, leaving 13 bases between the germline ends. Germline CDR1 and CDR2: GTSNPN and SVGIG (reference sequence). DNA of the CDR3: TGTGCCTGGGGTTTGGGCGGGGGCACAGATACGCAGTATTTT. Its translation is CAWGLGGGTDTQYF.

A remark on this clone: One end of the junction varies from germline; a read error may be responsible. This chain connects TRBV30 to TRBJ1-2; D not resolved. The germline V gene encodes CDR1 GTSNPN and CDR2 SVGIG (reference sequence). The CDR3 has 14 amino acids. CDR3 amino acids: CAWSGPSGDYDYTF. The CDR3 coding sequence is TGTGCCTGGAGTGGTCCGTCGGGAGACTATGACTACACCTTC.

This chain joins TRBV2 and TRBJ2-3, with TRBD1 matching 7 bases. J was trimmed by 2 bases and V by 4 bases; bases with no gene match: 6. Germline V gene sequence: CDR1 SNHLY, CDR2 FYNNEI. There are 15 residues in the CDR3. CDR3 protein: CASSATGINTDTQYF. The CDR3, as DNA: TGTGCCAGCAGTGCGACAGGGATCAACACAGATACGCAGTATTTT.

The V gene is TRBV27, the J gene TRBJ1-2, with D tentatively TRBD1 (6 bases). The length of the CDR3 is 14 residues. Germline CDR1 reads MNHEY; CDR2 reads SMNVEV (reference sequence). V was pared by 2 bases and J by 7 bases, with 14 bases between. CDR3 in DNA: TGTGCCAGCAGTTTAGCTGCGGGGGCGGGTGGCTACACCTTC. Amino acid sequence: CASSLAAGAGGYTF.